Presented here are 24 T cell receptor beta chains from one specimen sequenced in a study of blood T cell repertoires in COVID-19. Method: immunoSEQ multiplex PCR; TCRdb's copy keeps in-frame clones and lacks some. The data show approximately 260,000 clones, around 90% seen once. Material for sequencing was peripheral blood. These receptors all stem from a woman in her sixties or seventies with COVID-19, enrolled during active disease.

The rearrangement links TRBV10-3 to TRBJ2-2, with 10 bases identical to TRBD1. V dropped 7 bases and J dropped 4; count of bases not matched to a gene: 6. CDR1 is ENHRY, CDR2 SYGVKD, per germline. The CDR3 is 15 residues long. The CDR3 loop reads CAINQGQGSTGELFF. The CDR3 DNA reads as TGTGCCATCAACCAGGGACAGGGGAGCACCGGGGAGCTGTTTTTT.

This clone was found once. This chain connects TRBV4-2 to TRBJ1-3; a weak D match, TRBD1 (5 bases). The CDR3 has 15 residues. Trimming removed 1 base at V and 6 bases at J, with 13 bases between. Germline-derived CDR1 and CDR2 are LGHNA and YNFKEQ. The DNA for the CDR3 is TGTGCCAGCAGCCAAGGGCAGGGTTCGGAAAACACCATATATTTT. As protein: CASSQGQGSENTIYF.

This CDR3 is CASEEVGENTEAFF. DNA of the CDR3: TGTGCCAGTGAGGAAGTCGGGGAGAACACTGAAGCTTTCTTT. The gene calls are TRBV19 and TRBJ1-1; D gene uncertain. Germline V CDR1 and CDR2: LNHDA, SQIVND (reference sequence). CDR3 size: 14 residues. The V gene lost 8 bases and the J gene lost 1 base, with 14 bases spanning the gap.

The chain recombines TRBV14 with TRBJ1-2, with D unclear. Germline lookup yields CDR1 SGHDN and CDR2 FVKESK. V lost 0 bases to trimming and J lost 5 bases, with 10 bases between them. This CDR3 has 14 residues. CDR3 residues: CASSQDSAVYGYTF. The CDR3 nucleotides read TGTGCCAGCAGCCAAGACAGTGCCGTGTATGGCTACACCTTC.

The genes are TRBV29-1 and TRBJ1-1; weak D call: TRBD1 (5 bases). V dropped 4 bases and J dropped 4 bases, with 13 bases sitting between them. Per the germline V gene, CDR1 is SQVTM and CDR2 is ANQGSEA. The length of the CDR3 is 13 residues. CDR3 protein: CSVGGPQGTEAFF. CDR3 sequence (DNA): TGCAGCGTTGGGGGTCCCCAGGGCACTGAAGCTTTCTTT.

This clone was picked up a small number of times. J is TRBJ1-2 and V is TRBV30; the D gene is possibly TRBD1 (6 bases). Germline V CDR1 and CDR2: GTSNPN, SVGIG (reference sequence). This CDR3 region has 13 residues. V was clipped by 3 bases and J by 7 bases, with 15 bases between them. DNA for the CDR3: TGTGCCTGGAGCAGGGGACGCGGAGGTGGCTACACCTTC. This sequence encodes CAWSRGRGGGYTF.

The genes are TRBV25-1 and TRBJ1-1, with 10 bases identical to TRBD1. CDR3 length: 13 residues. J gave up 5 bases and V 6 bases, and 3 bases lay outside the gene matches. From germline, CDR1 is MGHDK and CDR2 SYGVNS. The CDR3 sequence is CASRPGQGTEAFF. The CDR3 nucleotides are TGTGCCAGCAGACCGGGACAGGGGACTGAAGCTTTCTTT. Full variable domain (missing parts from reference TRBV25-1 and TRBJ1-1): EADIYQTPRYLVIGTGKKITLECSQTMGHDKMYWYQQDPGMELHLIHYSYGVNSTEKGDLSSESTVSRIRTEHFPLTLESARPSHTSQYLCASRPGQGTEAFFGQGTRLTVV.

This chain links TRBV6-2 or TRBV6-3 with TRBJ2-6; D possibly corresponds to TRBD2 (6 bases). CDR3 length: 15 amino acids. V lost 6 bases and J lost 0, with 9 bases in between. Germline V gives CDR1 MNHEY, CDR2 SVGEGT. CDR3 loop: CASSFGSSGANVLTF. The CDR3 nucleotides are TGTGCCAGCAGCTTCGGGAGCTCTGGGGCCAACGTCCTGACTTTC.

The chain joins TRBV28 to TRBJ1-3; D is perhaps TRBD1 (6 bases). This CDR3 has 15 amino acids. The ends were cut back, 10 bases at V and 0 bases at J, with 16 bases in the middle. Looked up from germline, CDR1 is MDHEN and CDR2 is SYDVKM. This chain's CDR3 is CATSTGLSSGNTIYF. CDR3 coding DNA: TGTGCCACATCCACAGGGTTAAGCTCTGGAAACACCATATATTTT.

This clone was picked up one time. The chain carries TRBV6-2 or TRBV6-3 and TRBJ1-1, with 8 bases identical to TRBD1. CDR3 length: 17 amino acids. J was trimmed by 8 bases and V by 1 base; bases with no gene match: 15. CDR1 is MNHEY, CDR2 SVGEGT, per germline. The CDR3 spells CASSYLGPRQGMPEAFF. As DNA, the CDR3 is TGTGCCAGCAGTTACTTGGGCCCACGACAGGGGATGCCGGAAGCTTTCTTT.

This clone was detected only once. V usage is TRBV6-5 and J usage is TRBJ1-1; D is possibly TRBD1 (5 bases). CDR1 MNHEY and CDR2 SVGAGI come from the germline V gene. V lost 0 bases, J lost 7 bases, and 15 bases lay in between. This CDR3 has 15 residues. The CDR3 bases are TGTGCCAGCAGTTACTCGAGGACGCGGGGGGGTGAAGCTTTCTTT. As protein: CASSYSRTRGGEAFF.

This chain connects TRBV7-2 to TRBJ1-1; no clear D. The germline gives CDR1 SGHTA, CDR2 FQGNSA. This CDR3 contains 14 residues. V was cut by 8 bases and J by 0 bases, with 13 bases left in between. CDR3 sequence (DNA): TGTGCCAGCGGAAAATACGGGATGAACACTGAAGCTTTCTTT. Translated, it gives CASGKYGMNTEAFF.

The V call is TRBV7-9, the J call TRBJ1-1, with 7 bases that match TRBD1. Trimming removed 6 bases from V and 4 bases from J; junction bases left unmatched: 8. Germline CDR1 reads SEHNR; CDR2 reads FQNEAQ (reference sequence). The CDR3 totals 14 residues. CDR3 nucleotides: TGTGCCAGCAGGCCAGAACAGGGGTCCACTGAAGCTTTCTTT. Protein product: CASRPEQGSTEAFF.

The chain combines TRBV7-9 with TRBJ2-3; TRBD2 matches at 7 bases. The CDR3 has 15 amino acids. Unmatched junction bases numbered 0, after V lost 0 bases and J lost 0 bases. CDR1 is SEHNR and CDR2 is FQNEAQ in the germline V gene (reference sequence). CDR3 amino acids: CASSLASGSTDTQYF. The CDR3 DNA reads as TGTGCCAGCAGCTTAGCTAGCGGGAGCACAGATACGCAGTATTTT.

The rearrangement joins TRBV5-1 to TRBJ2-7; possible D gene TRBD2, 5 bases. From germline, CDR1 is SGHRS and CDR2 YFSETQ. V was cut by 1 base and J by 0 bases, with 8 bases left in between. The CDR3 runs to 14 residues. CDR3 DNA sequence: TGCGCCAGCAGCTTGCAGCGGAGCTCCTACGAGCAGTACTTC. Translating it yields CASSLQRSSYEQYF.

V gene TRBV4-1 combines with J gene TRBJ1-1; 7 nucleotides match TRBD1. Trimming cost V 4 bases and J 2 bases; bases outside gene matches: 7. Germline V gene lookup returns CDR1 MGHRA and CDR2 YSYEKL. There are 15 residues in the CDR3. The DNA for the CDR3 is TGCGCCAGCAGCCCTCCTAACAGGGGTAACACTGAAGCTTTCTTT. Amino acid sequence: CASSPPNRGNTEAFF.

Details on this clone: The sample contains more than one DNA sequence encoding this CDR3. This rearrangement joins TRBV6-2 or TRBV6-3 to TRBJ1-1; 8 bases match TRBD1. CDR1 is MNHEY, CDR2 SVGEGT, per germline. With V trimmed by 5 bases and J by 8 bases, 1 base remained unmatched. This CDR3 spans 11 amino acids. CDR3 DNA: TGTGCCAGCAGTCAGGGGGCAGAAGCTTTCTTT. Translated: CASSQGAEAFF.

The genes are TRBV6-2 or TRBV6-3 and TRBJ2-1; 7 nucleotides align to TRBD2. Trimming took 6 bases from V and 2 from J; bases not matched to a gene: 4. Germline values: CDR1 MNHEY, CDR2 SVGEGT. The CDR3 runs 14 residues. CDR3 amino acids: CASSFGGAYNEQFF. The CDR3 DNA sequence: TGTGCCAGCAGCTTTGGGGGGGCCTACAATGAGCAGTTCTTC.

This clone was observed a few times. CDR3 loop: CASSLGGTHQPQHF. As DNA, the CDR3 is TGTGCCAGCAGTTTAGGGGGGACCCATCAGCCCCAGCATTTT. This sequence joins TRBV28 and TRBJ1-5; maybe TRBD1 (5 bases). Germline V gene data show CDR1 as MDHEN and CDR2 as SYDVKM. The CDR3 is made up of 14 amino acids. Between the trimmed V and J ends, which lost 2 bases and 5 bases, there was a span of 10 bases.

The J gene is TRBJ1-1, the V gene TRBV7-2; possibly TRBD1 for D (5 bases). Trimming left V 5 bases short and J 5 bases short, with 15 bases between. There are 14 residues in the CDR3. Germline CDR1 and CDR2: SGHTA and FQGNSA. The CDR3: CASSPQTAITEAFF. In DNA, the CDR3 is TGTGCCAGCAGCCCCCAGACAGCCATAACTGAAGCTTTCTTT.

CDR3 sequence: CASSLSSFYGYTF. The CDR3 DNA reads TGTGCCAGCAGTTTATCGAGCTTCTATGGCTACACCTTC. This chain connects TRBV27 to TRBJ1-2; D ambiguous. Germline lookup yields CDR1 MNHEY and CDR2 SMNVEV (reference sequence). CDR3 length: 13 residues. Trimming stripped 0 bases from V and 4 bases from J, with 6 bases between.

This clone is a singleton in its sample. This rearrangement joins TRBV6-2 or TRBV6-3 to TRBJ1-2, with D possibly TRBD1 on 6 matching bases. Per germline, CDR1 MNHEY and CDR2 SVGEGT. The CDR3 consists of 13 residues. The V gene lost 6 bases and the J gene lost 4 bases, with 12 bases spanning the gap. The CDR3: CASSRGVRYGYTF. In nucleotides, the CDR3 is TGTGCCAGCAGCAGGGGTGTGCGCTATGGCTACACCTTC.

This chain joins TRBV9 and TRBJ1-2; D may be TRBD1 (6 bases). CDR1 and CDR2 from the germline V gene are SGDLS and YYNGEE. V was pared by 2 bases and J by 6 bases, with 17 bases between. The CDR3 has 15 amino acids. Here the CDR3 reads CASSVSQGRIDGYTF. For the CDR3, the DNA is TGTGCCAGCAGCGTTTCACAGGGTCGAATCGATGGCTACACCTTC. The full variable domain, rest sourced from reference TRBV9 and TRBJ1-2, is DSGVTQTPKHLITATGQRVTLRCSPRSGDLSVYWYQQSLDQGLQFLIQYYNGEERAKGNILERFSAQQFPDLHSELNLSSLELGDSALYFCASSVSQGRIDGYTFGSGTRLTVV.

This clone was seen just once. The J gene is TRBJ1-2, the V gene TRBV4-3, with D uncertain. Germline CDR1 and CDR2: LGHNA and YSLEER. The CDR3 sequence is 14 residues long. Between the trimmed V and J ends, which lost 1 base and 5 bases, there was a span of 11 bases. The CDR3 loop is CASSQVVADYGYTF. CDR3 coding DNA: TGCGCCAGCAGCCAAGTTGTCGCGGATTATGGCTACACCTTC.